Described below is a single T cell receptor (beta chain) sequence and its context. The sample comes from a study of blood T cell repertoires in COVID-19. About the research overall: T cells, B-cell-depleted T cells, or PBMCs supplied cDNA or gDNA.

Produced via immunoSEQ multiplex PCR; TCRdb's table is partial and in-frame only. The data contain about 150,000 clones, over 70% of them seen just once; the ten biggest clones take up roughly a fifth. Source material: peripheral blood. The sequence came from a woman between 65 and 79 years old who had recovered from COVID-19.

The CDR3 region is CASSQGTGTGTNEKLFF. For the CDR3, the DNA is TGCGCCAGCAGCCAAGGGACAGGGACGGGGACTAATGAAAAACTGTTTTTT. V and J are TRBV5-1 and TRBJ1-4; 9 nucleotides align to TRBD1. V dropped 4 bases and J dropped 2; count of bases not matched to a gene: 9. The germline CDR1 and CDR2 sequences are SGHRS and YFSETQ. The CDR3 is 17 amino acids. Filled out from reference TRBV5-1 and TRBJ1-4, the complete variable domain reads KAGVTQTPRYLIKTRGQQVTLSCSPISGHRSVSWYQQTPGQGLQFLFEYFSETQRNKGNFPGRFSGRQFSNSRSEMNVSTLELGDSALYLCASSQGTGTGTNEKLFFGSGTQLSVL.